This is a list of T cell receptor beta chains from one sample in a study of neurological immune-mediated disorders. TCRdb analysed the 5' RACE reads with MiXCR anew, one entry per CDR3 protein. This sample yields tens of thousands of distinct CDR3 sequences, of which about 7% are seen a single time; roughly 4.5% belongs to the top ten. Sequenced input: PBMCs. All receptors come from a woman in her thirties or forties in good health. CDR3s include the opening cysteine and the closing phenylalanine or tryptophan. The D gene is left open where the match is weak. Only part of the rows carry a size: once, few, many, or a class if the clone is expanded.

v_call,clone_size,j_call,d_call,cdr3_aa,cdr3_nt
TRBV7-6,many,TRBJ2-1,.,CASSLISSYNEQFF,TGTGCCAGCAGCTTAATCAGCTCCTACAATGAGCAGTTCTTC
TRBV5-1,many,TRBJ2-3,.,CASSWAGPSTDTQYF,TGCGCCAGCAGTTGGGCAGGGCCAAGCACAGATACGCAGTATTTT
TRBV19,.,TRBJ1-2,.,CASSQGRNRNGYTF,TGTGCCAGTAGTCAAGGCAGGAATCGGAATGGCTACACCTTC
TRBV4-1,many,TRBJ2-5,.,CASSQVKLETQYF,TGCGCCAGCAGCCAAGTCAAGTTGGAGACCCAGTACTTC
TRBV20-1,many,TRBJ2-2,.,CSASRGAGELFF,TGCAGTGCTAGTCGGGGTGCCGGGGAGCTGTTTTTT
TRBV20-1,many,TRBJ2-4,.,CSAVGPLNIQYF,TGCAGTGCGGTCGGACCATTAAACATTCAGTACTTC
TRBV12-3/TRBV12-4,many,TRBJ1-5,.,CASSPGGGRNQPQHF,TGTGCCAGCAGCCCTGGGGGCGGCCGAAATCAGCCCCAGCATTTT
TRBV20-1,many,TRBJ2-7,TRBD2,CSARSGLAVYEQYF,TGCAGTGCTAGATCGGGACTAGCGGTCTACGAGCAGTACTTC
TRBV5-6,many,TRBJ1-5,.,CASSLLGSPQHF,TGTGCCAGCAGCTTGTTGGGGTCTCCCCAGCATTTT
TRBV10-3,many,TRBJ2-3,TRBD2,CATRLAGDTDTQYF,TGTGCCACGCGACTAGCGGGAGACACAGATACGCAGTATTTT
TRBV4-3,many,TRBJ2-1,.,CASSQVVRGLEEQFF,TGCGCCAGCAGCCAAGTAGTTAGGGGGTTGGAGGAGCAGTTCTTC
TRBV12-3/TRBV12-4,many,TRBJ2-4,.,CASSLQDSYYIQYF,TGTGCCAGCAGTTTGCAAGACAGCTACTACATTCAGTACTTC
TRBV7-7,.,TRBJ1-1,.,CASSQTRYNEAFF,TGTGCTAGCAGCCAGACACGGTACAATGAAGCTTTCTTT
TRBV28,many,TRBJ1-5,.,CASRGGRQPQHF,TGTGCCAGCAGGGGGGGTCGACAGCCCCAGCATTTT
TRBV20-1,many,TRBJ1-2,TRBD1,CSARRQGEYGYTF,TGCAGTGCTAGAAGGCAGGGGGAATATGGCTACACCTTC
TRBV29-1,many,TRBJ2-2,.,CSVDKGRTGELFF,TGCAGCGTTGATAAGGGCCGAACCGGGGAGCTGTTTTTT
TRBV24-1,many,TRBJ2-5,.,CATSVAGANQETQYF,TGTGCCACCAGTGTGGCGGGCGCCAACCAAGAGACCCAGTACTTC
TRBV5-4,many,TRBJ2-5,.,CASSLDAGAGETQYF,TGTGCCAGCAGCTTGGATGCAGGGGCCGGAGAGACCCAGTACTTC
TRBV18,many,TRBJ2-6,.,CASSTTRGYSGANVLTF,TGTGCCAGCTCCACAACCCGAGGGTACTCTGGGGCCAACGTCCTGACTTTC
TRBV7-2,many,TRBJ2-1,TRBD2,CASSFPLADSYNEQFF,TGTGCCAGCAGCTTCCCACTAGCGGACTCCTACAATGAGCAGTTCTTC
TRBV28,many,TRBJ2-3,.,CASSLTGRTDTQYF,TGTGCCAGCAGTTTAACAGGGAGGACAGATACGCAGTATTTT
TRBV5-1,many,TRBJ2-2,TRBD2,CASSLTGGRFNTGELFF,TGCGCCAGCAGCTTGACGGGAGGGCGCTTCAACACCGGGGAGCTGTTTTTT
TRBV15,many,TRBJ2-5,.,CATSNGRTQYF,TGTGCCACCAGCAACGGGCGGACCCAGTACTTC
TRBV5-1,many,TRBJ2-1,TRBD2,CASSLKYGGDNNEQFF,TGCGCCAGCAGCTTAAAGTACGGGGGGGACAACAATGAGCAGTTCTTC
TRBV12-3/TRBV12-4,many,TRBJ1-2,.,CASSSRRTANYGYTF,TGTGCCAGCAGTTCCCGACGGACCGCTAACTATGGCTACACCTTC
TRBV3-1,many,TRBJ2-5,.,CASSHMLGGEYQETQYF,TGTGCCAGCAGCCACATGTTGGGCGGGGAGTACCAAGAGACCCAGTACTTC
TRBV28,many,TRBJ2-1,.,CASRGRGINEQFF,TGTGCCAGCAGGGGCCGGGGAATCAATGAGCAGTTCTTC
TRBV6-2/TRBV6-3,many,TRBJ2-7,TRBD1,CASSPTGPAAVLHKYEQYF,TGTGCCAGCAGTCCGACAGGGCCCGCAGCCGTCCTCCATAAATACGAGCAGTACTTC
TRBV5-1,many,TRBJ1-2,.,CASSLDNTNYGYTF,TGCGCCAGCAGCTTGGACAATACTAACTATGGCTACACCTTC
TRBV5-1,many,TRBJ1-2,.,CASSSLETEHGYTF,TGCGCCAGCAGCTCTTTGGAGACAGAGCACGGCTACACCTTC
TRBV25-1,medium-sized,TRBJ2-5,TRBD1,CASRPGTGGLETQYF,TGTGCCAGCAGGCCCGGGACAGGGGGCCTGGAGACCCAGTACTTC
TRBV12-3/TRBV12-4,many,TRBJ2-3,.,CASSSGGGRVGTQYF,TGTGCCAGCAGTTCTGGGGGGGGGCGAGTTGGTACGCAGTATTTT
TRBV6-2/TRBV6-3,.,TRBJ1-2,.,CASSYHKGYTF,TGTGCCAGCAGTTACCATAAGGGCTACACCTTC
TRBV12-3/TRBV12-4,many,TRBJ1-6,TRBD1,CASSLEEGQLRGRNSPLHF,TGTGCCAGCAGTTTAGAAGAGGGACAGCTCCGGGGGCGGAATTCACCCCTCCACTTT
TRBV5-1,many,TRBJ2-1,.,CASTAGKWNEQFF,TGCGCCAGCACGGCAGGGAAATGGAATGAGCAGTTCTTC
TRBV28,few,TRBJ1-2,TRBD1,CASKETGTEVRGYTF,TGTGCCAGCAAAGAGACCGGGACAGAGGTCCGTGGCTACACCTTC
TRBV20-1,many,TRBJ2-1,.,CSARSPGQTGSYNEQFF,TGCAGTGCAAGAAGCCCGGGGCAAACAGGCTCCTACAATGAGCAGTTCTTC
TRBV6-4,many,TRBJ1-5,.,CASSADEGSQPQHF,TGTGCCAGCAGTGCCGATGAGGGTAGCCAGCCCCAGCATTTT
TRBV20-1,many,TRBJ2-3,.,CSAPLSVISTDTQYF,TGCAGTGCCCCTCTGAGCGTTATCAGCACAGATACGCAGTATTTT
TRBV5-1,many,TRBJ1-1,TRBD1,CASSSGQGYTEAFF,TGCGCCAGCAGCTCGGGACAGGGGTACACTGAAGCTTTCTTT
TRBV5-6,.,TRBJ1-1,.,CASSNIHEAFF,TGTGCCAGCAGCAACATTCATGAAGCTTTCTTT
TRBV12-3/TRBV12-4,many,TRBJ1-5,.,CASSFRWGQDQPQHF,TGTGCCAGCAGTTTCAGGTGGGGACAAGATCAGCCCCAGCATTTT
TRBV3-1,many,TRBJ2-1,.,CASSLLYRDSNEQFF,TGTGCCAGCAGCCTACTTTACCGGGACTCAAATGAGCAGTTCTTC
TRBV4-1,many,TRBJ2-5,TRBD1,CASSQQAGGNWETQYF,TGCGCCAGCAGCCAGCAGGCAGGGGGCAATTGGGAGACCCAGTACTTC
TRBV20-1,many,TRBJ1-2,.,CSAGENGYTF,TGCAGTGCGGGGGAGAATGGCTACACCTTC
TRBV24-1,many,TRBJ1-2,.,CATSDLPGSGYTF,TGTGCCACCAGTGATTTGCCAGGCTCGGGCTACACCTTC
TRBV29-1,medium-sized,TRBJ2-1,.,CSVETVSPSSYNEQFF,TGCAGCGTTGAGACCGTATCCCCGAGCTCCTACAATGAGCAGTTCTTC
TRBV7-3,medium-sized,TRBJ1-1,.,CASSRGDTEAFF,TGTGCCAGCAGCCGAGGGGACACTGAAGCTTTCTTT
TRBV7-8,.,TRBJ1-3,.,CASSLGTGVSGNTIYF,TGTGCCAGCAGCTTGGGGACTGGGGTCTCCGGAAACACCATATATTTT
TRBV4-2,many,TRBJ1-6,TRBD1,CASSLSGQGISPLHF,TGTGCCAGCAGCCTCTCGGGACAGGGGATTTCACCCCTCCACTTT
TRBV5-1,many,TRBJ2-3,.,CASSLNVEATDTQYF,TGCGCCAGCAGCTTGAATGTGGAGGCCACAGATACGCAGTATTTT
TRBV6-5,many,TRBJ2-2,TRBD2,CASSQSGLDLAGELFF,TGTGCCAGCAGCCAGTCGGGACTAGATCTGGCCGGGGAGCTGTTTTTT